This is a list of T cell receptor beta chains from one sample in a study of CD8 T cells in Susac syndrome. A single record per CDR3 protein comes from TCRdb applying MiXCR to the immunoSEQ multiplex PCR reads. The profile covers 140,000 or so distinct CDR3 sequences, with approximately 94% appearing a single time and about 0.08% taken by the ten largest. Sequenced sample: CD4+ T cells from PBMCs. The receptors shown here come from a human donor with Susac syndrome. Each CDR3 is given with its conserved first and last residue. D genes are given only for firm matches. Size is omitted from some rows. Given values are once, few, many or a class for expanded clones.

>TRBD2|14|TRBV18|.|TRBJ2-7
CASSPVLAGYEQYF
TGTGCCAGCTCACCGGTACTAGCGGGATACGAGCAGTACTTC
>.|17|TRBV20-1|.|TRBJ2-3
CSARDRRNAGLTDTQYF
TGCAGTGCTAGAGATCGAAGGAACGCGGGCCTCACAGATACGCAGTATTTT
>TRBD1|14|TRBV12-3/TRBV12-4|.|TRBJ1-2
CASRRTGGVYGYTF
TGTGCCAGCCGCCGGACAGGGGGGGTCTATGGCTACACCTTC
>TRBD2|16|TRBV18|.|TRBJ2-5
CASSLDVSGREETQYF
TGTGCCAGCTCACTGGATGTTAGCGGGAGAGAAGAGACCCAGTACTTC
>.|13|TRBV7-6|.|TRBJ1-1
CASSLDIYTEAFF
TGTGCCAGCAGCTTGGATATTTACACTGAAGCTTTCTTT
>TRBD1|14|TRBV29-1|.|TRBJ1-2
CSVSSGTGGTGYTF
TGCAGCGTCTCTTCCGGGACAGGGGGGACTGGCTACACCTTC
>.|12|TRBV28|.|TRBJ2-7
CASSFQAYEQYF
TGTGCCAGCAGTTTCCAGGCCTACGAGCAGTACTTC
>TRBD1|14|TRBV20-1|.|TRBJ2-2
CSATGQTNTGELFF
TGCAGTGCCACGGGACAGACGAACACCGGGGAGCTGTTTTTT
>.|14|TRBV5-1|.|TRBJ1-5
CASSPGAGDQPQHF
TGCGCCAGCAGCCCCGGGGCCGGAGATCAGCCCCAGCATTTT
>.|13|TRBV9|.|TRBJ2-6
CASSVDPNNVLTF
TGTGCCAGCAGCGTAGACCCCAACAACGTCCTGACTTTC
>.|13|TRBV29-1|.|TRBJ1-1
CSVVGDGGTEAFF
TGCAGCGTTGTGGGGGACGGGGGCACTGAAGCTTTCTTT
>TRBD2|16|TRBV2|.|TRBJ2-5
CASSEMASGRRETQYF
TGTGCCAGCAGTGAAATGGCTAGCGGGAGAAGAGAGACCCAGTACTTC
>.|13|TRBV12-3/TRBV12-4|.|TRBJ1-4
CASSPRPGEKLFF
TGTGCCAGCAGTCCCCGCCCTGGTGAAAAACTGTTTTTT
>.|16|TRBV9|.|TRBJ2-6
CASSVEGNSGANVLTF
TGTGCCAGCAGCGTAGAGGGCAACTCTGGGGCCAACGTCCTGACTTTC
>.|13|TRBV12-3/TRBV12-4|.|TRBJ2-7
CASSLQPHYEQYF
TGTGCCAGCAGTTTACAACCGCACTACGAGCAGTACTTC
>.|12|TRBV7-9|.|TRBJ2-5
CASNLGQETQYF
TGTGCCAGCAACCTGGGCCAAGAGACCCAGTACTTC
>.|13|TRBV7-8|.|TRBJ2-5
CASSPPRDETQYF
TGTGCCAGCAGTCCCCCTCGGGACGAGACCCAGTACTTC
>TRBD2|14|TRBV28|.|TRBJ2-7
CASQKGTNPYEQYF
TGTGCCAGCCAAAAGGGGACTAACCCCTACGAGCAGTACTTC
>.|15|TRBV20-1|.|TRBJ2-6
CSAREHPSGANVLTF
TGCAGTGCTAGAGAACACCCCTCTGGGGCCAACGTCCTGACTTTC
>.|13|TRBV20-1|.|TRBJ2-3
CSANAQAPDTQYF
TGCAGTGCGAACGCCCAAGCCCCAGATACGCAGTATTTT
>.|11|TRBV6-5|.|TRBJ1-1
CASSYGGRAFF
TGTGCCAGCAGTTACGGGGGGCGAGCTTTCTTT
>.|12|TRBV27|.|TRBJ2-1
CASRAPRGEQFF
TGTGCCAGCCGAGCCCCCCGGGGAGAGCAGTTCTTC
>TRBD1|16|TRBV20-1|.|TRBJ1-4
CSARDRQGSFNEKLFF
TGCAGTGCTAGAGATCGACAGGGCAGTTTTAATGAAAAACTGTTTTTT
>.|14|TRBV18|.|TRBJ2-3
CASSPNSHTDTQYF
TGTGCCAGCTCACCAAACTCCCACACAGATACGCAGTATTTT
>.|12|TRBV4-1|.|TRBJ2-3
CASGTSADTQYF
TGCGCCAGCGGAACGTCGGCAGATACGCAGTATTTT
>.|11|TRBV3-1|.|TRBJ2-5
CATGTDRAQYF
TGTGCCACCGGGACCGACCGGGCCCAGTACTTC
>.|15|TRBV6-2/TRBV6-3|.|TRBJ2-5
CASTYPLAGQETQYF
TGTGCCAGCACCTACCCGCTGGCAGGGCAAGAGACCCAGTACTTC
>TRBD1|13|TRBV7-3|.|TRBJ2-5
CASTRDRGETQYF
TGTGCCAGCACCCGGGACAGGGGAGAGACCCAGTACTTC
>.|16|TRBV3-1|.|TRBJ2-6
CASSWDAEPGANVLTF
TGTGCCAGCAGCTGGGACGCAGAACCCGGGGCCAACGTCCTGACTTTC
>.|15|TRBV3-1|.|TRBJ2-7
CASSQGASVTYEQYF
TGTGCCAGCAGCCAAGGGGCGAGCGTAACCTACGAGCAGTACTTC
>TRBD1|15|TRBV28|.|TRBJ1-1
CASSLIGQGGTEAFF
TGTGCCAGCAGTTTAATTGGACAGGGCGGCACTGAAGCTTTCTTT
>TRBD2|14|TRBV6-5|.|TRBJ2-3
CATGSPRGTDTQYF
TGTGCCACAGGTAGTCCGCGGGGGACAGATACGCAGTATTTT
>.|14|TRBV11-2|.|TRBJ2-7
CASSSGDWPYEQYF
TGTGCCAGCAGCTCGGGGGACTGGCCCTACGAGCAGTACTTC
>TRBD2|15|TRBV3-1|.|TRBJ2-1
CASSHGVAGNNEQFF
TGTGCCAGCAGCCATGGGGTAGCGGGTAACAATGAGCAGTTCTTC
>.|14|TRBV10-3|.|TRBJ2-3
CAIGGGGDADTQYF
TGTGCCATCGGGGGTGGCGGGGACGCAGATACGCAGTATTTT
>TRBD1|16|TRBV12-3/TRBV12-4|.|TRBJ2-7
CASSLAYRGGLREQYF
TGTGCCAGCAGTTTAGCCTACAGAGGGGGCTTGAGGGAGCAGTACTTC
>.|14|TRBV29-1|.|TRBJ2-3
CSVVSAKGPDTQYF
TGCAGCGTTGTTTCGGCAAAGGGTCCAGATACGCAGTATTTT
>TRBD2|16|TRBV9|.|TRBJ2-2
CASSVVPAGNTGELFF
TGTGCCAGCAGCGTAGTGCCAGCGGGAAACACCGGGGAGCTGTTTTTT
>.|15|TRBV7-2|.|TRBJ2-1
CASSLVGGREHEQFF
TGTGCCAGCAGCTTAGTTGGCGGACGGGAGCATGAGCAGTTCTTC
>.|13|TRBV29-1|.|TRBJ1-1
CSVDQEANTEAFF
TGCAGCGTTGACCAAGAGGCGAACACTGAAGCTTTCTTT
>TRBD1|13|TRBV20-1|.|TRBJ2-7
CSAQTGGSYEQYF
TGCAGTGCTCAGACAGGGGGCTCCTACGAGCAGTACTTC
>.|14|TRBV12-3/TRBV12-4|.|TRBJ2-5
CASSLRVGQETQYF
TGTGCCAGCAGTTTGAGGGTAGGACAAGAGACCCAGTACTTC
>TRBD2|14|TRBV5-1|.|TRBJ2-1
CASGPSGANNEQFF
TGCGCCAGCGGACCTAGCGGGGCGAACAATGAGCAGTTCTTC
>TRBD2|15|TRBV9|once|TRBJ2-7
CASSVGDSGSYEQYF
TGTGCCAGCAGCGTAGGGGATAGCGGGAGTTACGAGCAGTACTTC